The next 20 T cell receptor beta chains were all read from a single sample in a study of T cells in Graves' hyperthyroidism and ophthalmopathy. RNA transcripts gave rise to amplified TCR beta CDR3 regions. The HTBI set primed first-round TCR CDR3 RT-PCR. TCRdb redid the calling of the multiplex PCR reads with MiXCR, one entry per CDR3 protein. In the table there are around 580,000 distinct CDR3 sequences, 46% of which are singletons. The specimen sequenced was peripheral blood or thyroid tissue (not recorded which). Source of these receptors: a young woman with Graves' hyperthyroidism.

There are many counts of this clonotype. V is TRBV12-3 or TRBV12-4 and J is TRBJ1-6, with unresolved D. This CDR3 comprises 12 residues. V lost 3 bases to trimming and J lost 14 bases, with 11 bases between them. This chain's CDR3 is CASSFALMALHF. The CDR3 bases are TGTGCCAGCAGTTTTGCCCTTATGGCCCTCCACTTT.

The chain couples TRBV10-3 to TRBJ1-2, with D perhaps matching TRBD1 (5 bases). CDR3 length: 13 residues. Germline V CDR1 and CDR2: ENHRY, SYGVKD. Trimming took 2 bases from V and 8 from J, leaving 12 bases between them. CDR3 protein: CAISEPAGKGYTF. DNA for the CDR3: TGTGCCATCAGTGAGCCTGCAGGGAAAGGCTACACCTTC.

As DNA, the CDR3 is TGCAGCGTTGGACTAGCGGGAGACTACACCGGGGAGCTGTTTTTT. Translation: CSVGLAGDYTGELFF. V and J are TRBV29-1 and TRBJ2-2; 12 nucleotides match TRBD2. The CDR3 length is 15 residues. Germline lookup yields CDR1 SQVTM and CDR2 ANQGSEA. V lost 4 bases and J lost 3; bases outside the gene matches: 3.

This clonotype was found many times. The CDR3 DNA sequence: TGTGCCATCAGCCGCCCCCCTAACCGAAACTCCTACGAGCAGTACTTC. It yields the protein CAISRPPNRNSYEQYF. The chain uses TRBV10-3 and TRBJ2-7; no clear D gene. The CDR3 has 16 residues. The germline V gene encodes CDR1 ENHRY and CDR2 SYGVKD. V shed 6 bases and J shed 0 bases, with 18 bases lying between them.

This chain links TRBV15 with TRBJ1-6, with 9 bases identical to TRBD1. The CDR3 runs 16 residues. J lost 11 bases, V lost 1 base, and 9 bases had no gene match. Per the germline V gene, CDR1 is LNHNV and CDR2 is YYDKDF (reference sequence). The CDR3 spells CATSRAAGTGLTPLHF. The DNA for the CDR3 is TGTGCCACCAGCAGAGCCGCCGGGACAGGGCTGACACCCCTCCACTTT.

This clonotype was picked up many times. The genes are TRBV6-5 and TRBJ2-7; perhaps TRBD1 as D (5 bases). Looked up from germline, CDR1 is MNHEY and CDR2 is SVGAGI. The CDR3 is 14 residues long. V lost 0 bases and J lost 0, with 6 bases in between. In DNA, the CDR3 is TGTGCCAGCAGTTACTCGGACAACTCCTACGAGCAGTACTTC. It translates to CASSYSDNSYEQYF.

The rearrangement joins TRBV24-1 to TRBJ2-7; TRBD1 matches at 7 bases. The CDR3 sequence is 14 residues long. Germline values: CDR1 KGHDR, CDR2 SFDVKD. The V segment lost 11 bases and the J segment 4 bases; nucleotides outside the gene matches: 13. CDR3: CASSRQGFVYEQYF. CDR3 coding DNA: TGTGCCAGCTCACGACAGGGTTTCGTTTACGAGCAGTACTTC.

Worth noting for this clonotype: Relative to the germline gene, one junction end is altered; a read error may explain this. J is TRBJ1-2 and V is TRBV25-1; D perhaps matches TRBD1 (6 bases). Germline assignment: CDR1 MGHDK and CDR2 SYGVNS. The CDR3 has 13 amino acids. The CDR3 sequence is CASSEVGHPVLHF. CDR3 nucleotides: TGTGCCAGCAGTGAAGTGGGACACCCCGTGCTACACTTC.

This clonotype was picked up many times. The chain recombines TRBV7-6 with TRBJ1-4; D perhaps matches TRBD1 (6 bases). Germline V CDR1 and CDR2: SGHVS, FNYEAQ. Trimming took 5 bases from V and 4 from J, leaving 17 bases between them. This CDR3 contains 16 residues. The CDR3 DNA follows: TGTGCCAGCAGCCGACCCATACAGGGTCTTAATGAAAAACTGTTTTTT. This codes for CASSRPIQGLNEKLFF.

CDR3 nucleotide sequence: TGTGCCAGCAGCCAAGTCAGCATGTCGAGAAAACTGTTTTTT. As protein: CASSQVSMSRKLFF. This rearrangement joins TRBV3-1 to TRBJ1-4, with no clear D. Germline V gene lookup returns CDR1 LGHDT and CDR2 YNNKEL (reference sequence). Trimming left V 1 base short and J 10 bases short, with 13 bases between. The CDR3 is 14 amino acids.

This clonotype was seen many times. One end of the junction does not line up with germline, which may come from a read error. This chain connects TRBV5-1 to TRBJ2-1; 8 nucleotides line up with TRBD2. Germline loops: CDR1 SGHRS, CDR2 YFSETQ. The CDR3 is 12 residues long. The CDR3 nucleotides are TGTGCCAGCAGCTTAGCGGGGAATGAGCAGTTCTTC. Its protein product is CASSLAGNEQFF. Full variable domain (remainder filled in from reference TRBV5-1 and TRBJ2-1): KAGVTQTPRYLIKTRGQQVTLSCSPISGHRSVSWYQQTPGQGLQFLFEYFSETQRNKGNFPGRFSGRQFSNSRSEMNVSTLELGDSALYLCASSLAGNEQFFGPGTRLTVL.

This clonotype was counted ten times or more. The chain joins TRBV27 to TRBJ1-2; D call uncertain. Germline V CDR1 and CDR2: MNHEY, SMNVEV (reference sequence). V was clipped by 5 bases and J by 6 bases, with 16 bases between them. CDR3 length: 14 amino acids. The CDR3: CASSQRGILNGYTF. DNA of the CDR3: TGTGCCAGCAGTCAAAGAGGGATTCTCAATGGCTACACCTTC.

V and J are TRBV7-4 and TRBJ1-2, with 11 positions matching TRBD1. Germline lookup yields CDR1 SGHVT and CDR2 SQSDAQ. The CDR3 is 14 residues long. V was pared by 5 bases and J by 6 bases, with 5 bases of the junction left unmatched. CDR3 protein: CASSPGQGAHGYTF. CDR3 nucleotides: TGTGCCAGCAGCCCAGGACAGGGGGCCCATGGCTACACCTTC.

A word on this clonotype: A much bigger clone sits one base away, suggesting this may be a read error. Given the absence of the conserved phenylalanine or tryptophan at the CDR3 end, a read error is likely. This chain connects TRBV5-6 to TRBJ1-1, with a possible D match to TRBD1 (6 bases). Germline assignment: CDR1 SGHDT and CDR2 YYEEEE. V was trimmed by 4 bases and J by 6 bases, leaving 22 bases between them. The CDR3 has 16 residues. In nucleotides, the CDR3 is TGTGCCAGCAGCCCTAGGGGGGGGAGTTATGTCGCTGAAGCTTTCCTT. Amino acid sequence: CASSPRGGSYVAEAFL.

Points on this clonotype: A read error may produce the germline difference seen at one junction end. The CDR3 DNA sequence: TGTGCCGGCAGCTTAAATCCCGGGACACAAGAGACCCAGTACTTC. It is translated as CAGSLNPGTQETQYF. This sequence joins TRBV7-3 and TRBJ2-5; tentatively, D is TRBD1 (6 bases). CDR3 length: 15 residues. The germline CDR1 and CDR2 sequences are SGHTA and FQGTGA.

The rearrangement joins TRBV29-1 to TRBJ2-7; D may be TRBD1 (6 bases). CDR1 and CDR2 (germline): SQVTM, ANQGSEA. This CDR3 region has 14 residues. Trimming removed 5 bases from V and 0 bases from J, with 14 bases in between. The CDR3 DNA reads TGCAGCGTTAGTGGGGGCCGGAGCTCCTACGAGCAGTACTTC. Protein: CSVSGGRSSYEQYF.

The chain has TRBV18 and TRBJ1-6; 7 nucleotides agree with TRBD1. V shed 3 bases and J 7 bases; nucleotides not matched to a gene: 6. The CDR3 is 15 residues long. Germline V lookup: CDR1 KGHSH, CDR2 LQKENI. The DNA of the CDR3 is TGTGCCAGCTCACCGGCGACAGGGAGCAATTCACCCCTCCACTTT. Protein: CASSPATGSNSPLHF. The entire variable domain, with the rest obtained from reference TRBV18 and TRBJ1-6, is as follows: NAGVMQNPRHLVRRRGQEARLRCSPMKGHSHVYWYRQLPEEGLKFMVYLQKENIIDESGMPKERFSAEFPKEGPSILRIQQVVRGDSAAYFCASSPATGSNSPLHFGNGTRLTVT.

This clonotype was counted at least ten times. The chain has TRBV7-6 and TRBJ2-5, with D maybe TRBD2 (5 bases). The germline V and J ends were trimmed by 1 base and 0 bases, with 12 bases remaining between them. CDR1 and CDR2 from the germline V gene are SGHVS and FNYEAQ. CDR3 size: 16 residues. Here the CDR3 reads CASSLGVGGHQETQYF. The CDR3 DNA reads TGTGCCAGCAGCTTAGGAGTTGGAGGTCACCAAGAGACCCAGTACTTC.

This clonotype was seen ten or more times. The chain is built from TRBV20-1 and TRBJ2-2; D remains unclear. Trimming stripped 6 bases from V and 0 bases from J, with 11 bases between. From germline, CDR1 is DFQATT and CDR2 SNEGSKA (reference sequence). The CDR3 is 14 residues long. CDR3 protein: CSAKALANTGELFF. The CDR3 bases are TGCAGTGCCAAAGCCCTAGCGAACACCGGGGAGCTGTTTTTT.

In this sample, this clonotype turned up a few times. This CDR3 is CATSRDRILGAGYTF. The DNA for the CDR3 is TGTGCCACCAGCAGAGATCGGATTCTAGGGGCTGGCTACACCTTC. This chain links TRBV15 with TRBJ1-2; possibly TRBD1 for D (5 bases). Germline V lookup: CDR1 LNHNV, CDR2 YYDKDF (reference sequence). The CDR3 totals 15 residues. V was clipped by 0 bases and J by 7 bases, with 15 bases between them.